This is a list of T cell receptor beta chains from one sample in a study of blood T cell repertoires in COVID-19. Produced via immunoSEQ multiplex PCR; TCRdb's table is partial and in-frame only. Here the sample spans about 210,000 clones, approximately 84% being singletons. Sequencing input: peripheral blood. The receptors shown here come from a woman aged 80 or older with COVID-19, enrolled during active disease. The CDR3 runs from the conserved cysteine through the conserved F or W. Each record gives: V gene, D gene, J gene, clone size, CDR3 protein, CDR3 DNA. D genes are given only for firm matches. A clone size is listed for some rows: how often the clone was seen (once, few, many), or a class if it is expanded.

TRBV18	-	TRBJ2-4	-	CASSPTRDEHIQYF	TGTGCCAGCTCTCCCACTAGAGATGAGCACATTCAGTACTTC
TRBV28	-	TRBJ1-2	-	CASSSGSYYGYTF	TGTGCCAGCAGTTCGGGGTCCTACTATGGCTACACCTTC
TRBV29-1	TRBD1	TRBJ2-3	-	CSVEDRDRQGPDTQYF	TGCAGCGTTGAAGATCGAGACAGACAGGGGCCAGATACGCAGTATTTT
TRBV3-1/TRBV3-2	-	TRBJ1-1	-	CASSQYPEAFF	TGTGCCAGCAGCCAGTATCCTGAAGCTTTCTTT
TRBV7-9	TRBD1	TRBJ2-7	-	CASSLTGGTYEQYF	TGTGCCAGCAGCTTGACAGGGGGTACCTACGAGCAGTACTTC
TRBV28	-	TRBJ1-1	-	CASSLFTLAAFF	TGTGCCAGCAGTTTATTTACACTAGCTGCTTTCTTT
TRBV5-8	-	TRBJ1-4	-	CASSPGAAKNEKLFF	TGTGCCAGCAGCCCTGGGGCGGCCAAAAATGAAAAACTGTTTTTT
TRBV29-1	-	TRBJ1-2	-	CSVKGLEVAYGYTF	TGCAGCGTTAAAGGCCTCGAGGTCGCCTATGGCTACACCTTC
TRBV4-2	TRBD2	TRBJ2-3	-	CASSQPGLADTQYF	TGTGCCAGCAGCCAACCTGGACTAGCCGATACGCAGTATTTT
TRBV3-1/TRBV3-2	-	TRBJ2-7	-	CASSNLPSGSYEQYF	TGTGCCAGCAGCAACCTGCCCTCAGGGTCCTACGAGCAGTACTTC
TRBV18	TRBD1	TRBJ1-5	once	CASSRGQVINQPQHF	TGTGCCAGCTCCCGGGGACAGGTTATCAATCAGCCCCAGCATTTT
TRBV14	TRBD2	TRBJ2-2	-	CASSYGLTSGGTGELFF	TGTGCCAGCAGCTACGGCCTGACTAGCGGAGGGACCGGGGAGCTGTTTTTT
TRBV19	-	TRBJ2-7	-	CASSIEDKPYEQYF	TGTGCCAGTAGTATTGAGGACAAGCCCTACGAGCAGTACTTC
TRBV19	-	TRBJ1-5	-	CASSIAFGNQPQHF	TGTGCCAGTAGTATAGCTTTCGGGAATCAGCCCCAGCATTTT
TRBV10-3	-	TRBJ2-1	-	CAISDYSYNEQFF	TGTGCCATCAGTGACTACTCCTACAATGAGCAGTTCTTC
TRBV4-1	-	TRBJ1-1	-	CASSQEQGLSTEAFF	TGCGCCAGCAGCCAAGAGCAGGGGTTGAGCACTGAAGCTTTCTTT
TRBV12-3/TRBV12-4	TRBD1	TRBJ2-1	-	CASSRQGRTEQFF	TGTGCCAGCAGTCGACAGGGGAGGACTGAGCAGTTCTTC
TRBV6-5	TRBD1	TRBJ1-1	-	CASSYSGTVEAFF	TGTGCCAGCAGTTACTCGGGGACAGTTGAAGCTTTCTTT
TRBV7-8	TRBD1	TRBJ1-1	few	CASSLDRQGDTEAFF	TGTGCCAGCAGCTTAGATCGACAGGGCGACACTGAAGCTTTCTTT
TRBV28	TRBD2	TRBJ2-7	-	CATAVAGGQVYEQYF	TGTGCCACTGCTGTAGCGGGAGGTCAAGTCTACGAGCAGTACTTC
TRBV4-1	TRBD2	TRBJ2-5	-	CASSRLAGETQYF	TGCGCCAGCAGCCGTCTAGCGGGAGAGACCCAGTACTTC
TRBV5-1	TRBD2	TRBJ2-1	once	CASTTGTSGYNEQFF	TGCGCCAGCACCACCGGGACTAGCGGGTACAATGAGCAGTTCTTC
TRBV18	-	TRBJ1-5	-	CASSPGLDQPQHF	TGTGCCAGCTCACCGGGACTGGATCAGCCCCAGCATTTT
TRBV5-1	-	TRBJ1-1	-	CASSLSSMNTEAFF	TGCGCCAGCAGCTTGTCTAGTATGAACACTGAAGCTTTCTTT
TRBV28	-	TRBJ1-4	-	CASVNMATNEKLFF	TGTGCCAGCGTAAACATGGCAACTAATGAAAAACTGTTTTTT
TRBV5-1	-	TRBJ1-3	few	CASSLREAASGNTIYF	TGCGCCAGCAGCTTGAGGGAGGCAGCCTCTGGAAACACCATATATTTT
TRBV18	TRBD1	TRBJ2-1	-	CASSPNRGPHNEQFF	TGTGCCAGCTCACCAAACAGGGGGCCACACAATGAGCAGTTCTTC
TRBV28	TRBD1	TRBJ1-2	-	CASSYPRTGSSYTF	TGTGCCAGCAGTTATCCTCGGACAGGGTCGAGCTACACCTTC
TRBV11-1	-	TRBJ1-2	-	CASGDSYGYTF	TGTGCCAGCGGCGACAGTTATGGCTACACCTTC
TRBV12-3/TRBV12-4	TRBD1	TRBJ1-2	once	CASIGTGNGYTF	TGTGCCAGCATCGGGACAGGGAATGGCTACACCTTC
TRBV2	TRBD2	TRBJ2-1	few	CASSQGGKYEQFF	TGTGCCAGCAGCCAGGGAGGGAAATATGAGCAGTTCTTC
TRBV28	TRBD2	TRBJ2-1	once	CASSLPLGASGSNEQFF	TGTGCCAGCAGCCTCCCCCTTGGGGCTAGCGGTAGTAATGAGCAGTTCTTC
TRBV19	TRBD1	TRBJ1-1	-	CASSVGTGARGSTEAFF	TGTGCCAGTAGTGTCGGGACAGGGGCCCGAGGTAGCACTGAAGCTTTCTTT
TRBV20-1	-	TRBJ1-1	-	CSASAGGGTEAFF	TGCAGTGCTAGTGCGGGGGGAGGCACTGAAGCTTTCTTT
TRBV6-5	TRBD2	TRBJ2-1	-	CASSLAGGRYNEQFF	TGTGCCAGCAGTTTAGCGGGAGGACGCTACAATGAGCAGTTCTTC
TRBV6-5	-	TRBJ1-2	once	CASGQGYGYTF	TGTGCCAGCGGACAAGGCTATGGCTACACCTTC
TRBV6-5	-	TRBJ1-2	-	CASSYSQNGYTF	TGTGCCAGCAGTTACTCACAAAACGGCTACACCTTC
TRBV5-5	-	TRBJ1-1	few	CASSLGPGNTEAFF	TGTGCCAGCAGCTTGGGTCCCGGGAACACTGAAGCTTTCTTT
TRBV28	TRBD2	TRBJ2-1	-	CASTHPLGLAGGSPGEQFF	TGTGCCAGCACCCATCCTCTGGGGCTAGCGGGAGGTTCCCCAGGTGAGCAGTTCTTC
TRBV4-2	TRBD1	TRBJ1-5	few	CASSQVQGGNQPQHF	TGTGCCAGCAGCCAAGTGCAGGGGGGCAATCAGCCCCAGCATTTT
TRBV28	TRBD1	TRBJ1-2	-	CASSFGQGVYGYTF	TGTGCCAGCAGTTTCGGACAGGGGGTCTATGGCTACACCTTC
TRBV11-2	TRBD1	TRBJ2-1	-	CASTRTGGNEQFF	TGTGCCAGCACTAGGACAGGGGGCAATGAGCAGTTCTTC
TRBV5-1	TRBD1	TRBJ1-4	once	CASTLGQGGEKLFF	TGCGCCAGCACCCTCGGACAGGGCGGTGAAAAACTGTTTTTT
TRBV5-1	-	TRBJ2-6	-	CASSLGRVSGANVLTF	TGCGCCAGCAGCTTGGGCCGGGTCTCTGGGGCCAACGTCCTGACTTTC
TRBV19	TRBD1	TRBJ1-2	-	CASSVGPGGYYGYTF	TGTGCCAGTAGTGTCGGCCCAGGGGGCTACTATGGCTACACCTTC
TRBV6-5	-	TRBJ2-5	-	CASSYWPKETQYF	TGTGCCAGCAGTTACTGGCCAAAAGAGACCCAGTACTTC
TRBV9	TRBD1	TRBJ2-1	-	CASSVAGGYGYNEQFF	TGTGCCAGCAGCGTAGCAGGGGGTTACGGCTACAATGAGCAGTTCTTC
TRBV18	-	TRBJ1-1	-	CASSPLPRNTEAFF	TGTGCCAGCTCACCACTGCCCAGAAACACTGAAGCTTTCTTT
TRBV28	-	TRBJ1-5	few	CASGWGGNNQPQHF	TGTGCCAGCGGGTGGGGGGGTAACAATCAGCCCCAGCATTTT
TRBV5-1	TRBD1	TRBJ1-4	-	CASSLTGGNEKLFF	TGCGCCAGCAGCTTGACAGGGGGGAATGAAAAACTGTTTTTT
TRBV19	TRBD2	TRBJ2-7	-	CASSIAGGRPNEQYF	TGTGCCAGTAGTATAGCTGGCGGGAGGCCCAACGAGCAGTACTTC
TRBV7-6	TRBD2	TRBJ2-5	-	CASSLGSSGGIGETQYF	TGTGCCAGCAGCTTAGGAAGTAGCGGGGGGATAGGAGAGACCCAGTACTTC
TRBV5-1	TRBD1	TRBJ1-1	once	CASSSTGVLNTEAFF	TGCGCCAGCAGCTCGACAGGGGTACTGAACACTGAAGCTTTCTTT
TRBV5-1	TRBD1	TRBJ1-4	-	CASSIFGTGYNEKLFF	TGCGCCAGCAGCATTTTCGGGACAGGGTATAATGAAAAACTGTTTTTT
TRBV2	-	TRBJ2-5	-	CASSYRVGETQYF	TGTGCCAGCAGCTACAGGGTCGGAGAGACCCAGTACTTC